The clone carrying this T cell receptor beta chain was counted a single time. The entry originates in a study of blood T cell repertoires in COVID-19. Original analysis: The assay estimated nucleated cells by amplifying reference gene primers. The protocol was immunoSEQ multiplex PCR, while the TCRdb copy is restricted to in-frame clones and leaves out a portion. That table supplies the V and J calls and clone size; D and trimming were determined from the DNA. The repertoire consists of 350,000 to 450,000 clones, with around 87% occurring once and the leading ten covering over 2%. Recruited during active infection, patients (from Seattle) were subsequently followed longitudinally. The sample taken for sequencing was peripheral blood. The sequence was collected from a woman aged 55-70 years with COVID-19, enrolled during active disease.

This chain's CDR3 is CASSQEAAHESDRDTQYF. In nucleotides, the CDR3 is TGCGCCAGCAGCCAAGAGGCGGCGCACGAATCAGACCGAGATACGCAGTATTTT. This rearrangement joins TRBV4-1 to TRBJ2-3, with unresolved D. The CDR3 covers 18 residues. Germline values: CDR1 MGHRA, CDR2 YSYEKL. The V end was cut by 0 bases, the J end by 5 bases, with 21 bases between.